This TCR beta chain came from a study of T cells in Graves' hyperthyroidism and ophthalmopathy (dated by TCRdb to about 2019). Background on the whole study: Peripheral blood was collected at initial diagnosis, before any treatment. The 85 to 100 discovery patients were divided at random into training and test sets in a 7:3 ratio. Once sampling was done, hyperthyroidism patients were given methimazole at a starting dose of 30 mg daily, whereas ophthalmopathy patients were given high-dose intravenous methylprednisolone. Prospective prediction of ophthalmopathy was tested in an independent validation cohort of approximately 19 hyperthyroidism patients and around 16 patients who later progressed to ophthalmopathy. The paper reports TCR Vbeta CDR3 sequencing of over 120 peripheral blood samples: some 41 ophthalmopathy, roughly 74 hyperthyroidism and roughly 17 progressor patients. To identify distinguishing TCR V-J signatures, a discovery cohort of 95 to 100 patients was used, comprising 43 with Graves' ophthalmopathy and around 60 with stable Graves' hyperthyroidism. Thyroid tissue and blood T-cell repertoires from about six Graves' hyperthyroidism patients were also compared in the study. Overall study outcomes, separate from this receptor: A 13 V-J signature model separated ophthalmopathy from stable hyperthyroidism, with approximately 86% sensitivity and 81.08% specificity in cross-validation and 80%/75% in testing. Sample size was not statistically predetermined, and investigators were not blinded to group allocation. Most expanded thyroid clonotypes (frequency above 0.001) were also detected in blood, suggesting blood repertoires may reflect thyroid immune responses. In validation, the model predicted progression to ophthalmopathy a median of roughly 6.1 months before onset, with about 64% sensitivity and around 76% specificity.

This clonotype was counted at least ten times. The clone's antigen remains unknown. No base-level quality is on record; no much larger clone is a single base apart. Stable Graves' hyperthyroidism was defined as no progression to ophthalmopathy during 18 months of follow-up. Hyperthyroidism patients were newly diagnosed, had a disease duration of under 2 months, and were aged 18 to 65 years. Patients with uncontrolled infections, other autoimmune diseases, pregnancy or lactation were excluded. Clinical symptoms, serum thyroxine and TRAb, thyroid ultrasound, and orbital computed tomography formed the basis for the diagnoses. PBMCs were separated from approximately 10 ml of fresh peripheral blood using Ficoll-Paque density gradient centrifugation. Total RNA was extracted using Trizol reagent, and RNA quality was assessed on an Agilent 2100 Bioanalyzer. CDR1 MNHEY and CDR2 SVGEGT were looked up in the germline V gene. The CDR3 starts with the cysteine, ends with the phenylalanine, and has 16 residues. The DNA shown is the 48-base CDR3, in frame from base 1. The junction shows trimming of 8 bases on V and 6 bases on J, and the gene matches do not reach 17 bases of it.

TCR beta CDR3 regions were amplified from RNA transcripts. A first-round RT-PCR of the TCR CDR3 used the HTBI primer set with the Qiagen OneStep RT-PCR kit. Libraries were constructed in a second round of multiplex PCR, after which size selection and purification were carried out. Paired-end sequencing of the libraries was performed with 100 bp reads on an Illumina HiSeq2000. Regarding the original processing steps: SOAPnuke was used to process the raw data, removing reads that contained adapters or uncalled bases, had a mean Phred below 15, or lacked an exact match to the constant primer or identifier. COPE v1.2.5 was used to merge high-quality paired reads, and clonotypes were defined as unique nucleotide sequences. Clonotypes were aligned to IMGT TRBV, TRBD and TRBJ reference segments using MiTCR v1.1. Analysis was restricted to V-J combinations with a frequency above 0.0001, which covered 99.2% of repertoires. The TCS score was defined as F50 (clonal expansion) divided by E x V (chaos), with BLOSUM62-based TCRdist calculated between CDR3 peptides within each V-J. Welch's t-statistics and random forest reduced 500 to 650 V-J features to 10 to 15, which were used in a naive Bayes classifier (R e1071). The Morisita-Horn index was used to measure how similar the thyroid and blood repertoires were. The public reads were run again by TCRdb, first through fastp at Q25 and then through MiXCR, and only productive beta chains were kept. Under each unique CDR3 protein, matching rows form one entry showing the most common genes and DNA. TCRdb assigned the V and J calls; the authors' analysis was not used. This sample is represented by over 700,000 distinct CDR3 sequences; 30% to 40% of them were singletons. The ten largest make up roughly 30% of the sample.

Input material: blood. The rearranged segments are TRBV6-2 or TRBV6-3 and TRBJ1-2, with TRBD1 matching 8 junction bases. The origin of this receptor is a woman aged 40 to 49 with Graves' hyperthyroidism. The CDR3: CASRTGTGIFGNGYTF. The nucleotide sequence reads TGTGCCAGCCGGACCGGGACAGGCATATTCGGCAATGGCTACACCTTC.